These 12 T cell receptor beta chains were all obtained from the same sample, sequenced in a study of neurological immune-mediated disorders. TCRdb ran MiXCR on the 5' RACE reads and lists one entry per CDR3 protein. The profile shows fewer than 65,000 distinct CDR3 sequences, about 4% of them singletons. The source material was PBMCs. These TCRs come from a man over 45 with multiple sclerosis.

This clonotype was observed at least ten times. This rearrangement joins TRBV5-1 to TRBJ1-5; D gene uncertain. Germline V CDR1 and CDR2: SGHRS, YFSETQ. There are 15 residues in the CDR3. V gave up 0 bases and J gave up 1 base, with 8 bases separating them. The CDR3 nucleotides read TGCGCCAGCAGCTTGGAGGGAGGGAGCAATCAGCCCCAGCATTTT. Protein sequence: CASSLEGGSNQPQHF.

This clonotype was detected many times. The CDR3 sequence: CASSLSGGTNEQFF. CDR3 nucleotide sequence: TGTGCCAGCAGCTTATCAGGCGGGACGAATGAGCAGTTCTTC. This chain joins TRBV7-6 and TRBJ2-1; perhaps TRBD2 as D (6 bases). V shed 2 bases and J shed 7 bases, with 12 bases lying between them. Per the germline V gene, CDR1 is SGHVS and CDR2 is FNYEAQ. The CDR3 contains 14 residues.

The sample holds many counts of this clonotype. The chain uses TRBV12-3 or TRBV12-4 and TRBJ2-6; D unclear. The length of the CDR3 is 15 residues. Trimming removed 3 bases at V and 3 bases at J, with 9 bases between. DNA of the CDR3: TGTGCCAGCAGTTTCGTCCAGTATGGGGCCAACGTCCTGACTTTC. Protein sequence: CASSFVQYGANVLTF.

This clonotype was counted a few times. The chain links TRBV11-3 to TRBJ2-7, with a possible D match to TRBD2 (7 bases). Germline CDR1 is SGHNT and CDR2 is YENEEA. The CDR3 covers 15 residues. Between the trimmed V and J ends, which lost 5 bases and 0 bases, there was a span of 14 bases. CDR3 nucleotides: TGTGCCAGCAGCCCCCGGGGGGCTAGCTCCTACGAGCAGTACTTC. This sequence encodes CASSPRGASSYEQYF. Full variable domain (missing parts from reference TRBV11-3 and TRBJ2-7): EAGVVQSPRYKIIEKKQPVAFWCNPISGHNTLYWYLQNLGQGPELLIRYENEEAVDDSQLPKDRFSAERLKGVDSTLKIQPAELGDSAVYLCASSPRGASSYEQYFGPGTRLTVT.

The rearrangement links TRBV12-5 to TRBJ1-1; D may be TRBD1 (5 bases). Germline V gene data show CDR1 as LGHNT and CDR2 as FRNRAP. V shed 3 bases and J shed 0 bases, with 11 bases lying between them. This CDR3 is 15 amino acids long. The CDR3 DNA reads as TGTGCTAGTGGTTTTGGGTCAGGGTTGAACACTGAAGCTTTCTTT. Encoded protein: CASGFGSGLNTEAFF. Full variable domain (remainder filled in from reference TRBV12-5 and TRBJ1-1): DARVTQTPRHKVTEMGQEVTMRCQPILGHNTVFWYRQTMMQGLELLAYFRNRAPLDDSGMPKDRFSAEMPDATLATLKIQPSEPRDSAVYFCASGFGSGLNTEAFFGQGTRLTVV.

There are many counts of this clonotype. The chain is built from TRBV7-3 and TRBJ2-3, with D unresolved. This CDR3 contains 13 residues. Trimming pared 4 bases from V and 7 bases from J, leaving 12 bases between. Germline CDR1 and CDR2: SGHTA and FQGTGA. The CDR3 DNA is TGTGCCAGCAGCTCGGGCCCAACGAATACGCAGTATTTT. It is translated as CASSSGPTNTQYF.

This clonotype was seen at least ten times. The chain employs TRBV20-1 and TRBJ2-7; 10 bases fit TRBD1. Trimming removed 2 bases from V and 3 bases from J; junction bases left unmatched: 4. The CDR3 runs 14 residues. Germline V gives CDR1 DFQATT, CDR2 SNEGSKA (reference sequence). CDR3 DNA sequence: TGCAGTGCTAGACCGGGACAGGGGCACTACGAGCAGTACTTC. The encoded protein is CSARPGQGHYEQYF.

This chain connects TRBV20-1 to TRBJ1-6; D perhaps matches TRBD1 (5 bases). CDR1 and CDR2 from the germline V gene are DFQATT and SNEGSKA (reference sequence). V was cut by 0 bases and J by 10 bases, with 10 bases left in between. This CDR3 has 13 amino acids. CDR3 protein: CSARDHAGSPLHF. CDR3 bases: TGCAGTGCTAGAGACCATGCAGGGTCACCCCTCCACTTT.

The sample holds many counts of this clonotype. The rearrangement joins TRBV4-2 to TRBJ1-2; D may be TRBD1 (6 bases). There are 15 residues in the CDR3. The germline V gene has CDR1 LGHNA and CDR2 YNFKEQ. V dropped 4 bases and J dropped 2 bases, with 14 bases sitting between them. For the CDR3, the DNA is TGTGCCAGCAGCCCAACCGGGACACCCAACTATGGCTACACCTTC. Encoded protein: CASSPTGTPNYGYTF.

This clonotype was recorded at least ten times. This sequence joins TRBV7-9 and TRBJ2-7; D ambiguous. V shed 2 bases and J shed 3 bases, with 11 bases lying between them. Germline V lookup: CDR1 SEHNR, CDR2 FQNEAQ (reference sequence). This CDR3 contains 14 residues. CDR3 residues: CASSLIDTLYEQYF. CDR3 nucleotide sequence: TGTGCCAGCAGCTTAATAGATACCCTCTACGAGCAGTACTTC.

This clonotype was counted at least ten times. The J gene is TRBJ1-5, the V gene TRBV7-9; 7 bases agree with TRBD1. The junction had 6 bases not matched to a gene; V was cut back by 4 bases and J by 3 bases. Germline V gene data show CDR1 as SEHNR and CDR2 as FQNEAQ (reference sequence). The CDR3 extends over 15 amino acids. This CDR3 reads CASSSNRGANQPQHF. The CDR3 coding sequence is TGTGCCAGCAGCTCTAACAGGGGTGCCAATCAGCCCCAGCATTTT.

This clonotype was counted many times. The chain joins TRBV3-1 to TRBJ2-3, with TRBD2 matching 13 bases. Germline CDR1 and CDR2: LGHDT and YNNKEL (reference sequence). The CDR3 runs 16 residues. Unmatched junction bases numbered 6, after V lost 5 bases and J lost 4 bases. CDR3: CASSIRTSGGSDTQYF. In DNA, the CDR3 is TGTGCCAGCAGCATCCGGACTAGCGGGGGTTCAGATACGCAGTATTTT.